These T cell receptor delta chains were read from a single sample in a study of gamma-delta T cells after stem cell transplantation. TCRdb made new clone calls on the RT-PCR reads using CATT. The table shows about 5,400 delta-chain clones, with roughly 10% occurring only once. Sequencing used gamma-delta T cells. Receptors were obtained from a human donor. It is not recorded whose cells these are; they may come from a transplant donor. The CDR3 runs from the conserved cysteine through the conserved F or W. Each record gives: V gene, CDR3 protein.

TRDV2,CACDTVGLGDTGDTDKLIF
TRDV2,CACDPLGPLGDTATDKLIF
TRDV2,CACDPLLGDASTDKLIF
TRDV2,CACDTLLGDTRGDKLIF
TRDV2,CACDTLLGDTLTDKLIF
TRDV2,CACDTRWLGDYSSWDTRQMFF
TRDV2,CACDTLTGGYGPPSRTDKLIF
TRDV2,CACDDWGMASDKLIF
TRDV2,CACDILGDFSDKLIF
TRDV2,CACDLLGDTLKGDTDKLIF
TRDV1,CALGPFPGASSWDTRQMFF
TRDV3,CASPAFLRPTDKLIF
TRDV2,CACDTVPQSYTDKLIF
TRDV2,CACDTVLDGGYKPQLIF
TRDV1,CALGERRIYGAAQLFF
TRDV2,CACDTVTGGYGNTDKLIF
TRDV2,CACDTGPGLLYTDKLIF
TRDV2,CACDTVLGDTRVTDKLIF
TRDV2,CACNTVSWRGIDADKLIF
TRDV3,CAFTTPSSPTGELESDKLIF
TRDV2,CACDLLGDTDTDKLIF
TRDV2,CACDTGGYWDTRQMFF
TRDV2,CACDTVPGDTPALTAQLFF
TRDV2,CACDTEDFRGYKESSWDTRQMFF
TRDV2,CACDSIVLGDSTDKLIF
TRDV2,CACDTVTRRREYTDKLIF
TRDV2,CACDVLGDPYTDKLIF
TRDV2,CACDTVDLLGDSYDKLIF
TRDV2,CACDTASFGGSSNTWDTRQMFF
TRDV1,CALGELVATPLLAYWGIVAYTDKLIF
TRDV2,CACDTVGGYSGKLIF
TRDV2,CACDTVLGPPDPGREEADKLIF
TRDV2,CACDSLNGLPHNCGIRTDKLIF
TRDV2,CACDTVDTRNTDKLIF
TRDV2,CARDTVARDGGTGKLIF
TRDV2,CACDTVRAGGLTDKLIF
TRDV2,CACDTGLDLNWDTRQMFF
TRDV3,CAFPGGVLSVLGDSKSDKLIF
TRDV2,CACDTLGDTSIDKLIF
TRDV2,CACDTVGTSGGYAVYTDKLIF
TRDV2,CACDTAGIRTDKLIF
TRDV2,CACDRLGDTRDKLIF
TRDV2,CACDTVATGGYESTDKLIF
TRDV2,CACDTLLGDTQSDAGRYTDKLIF
TRDV1,CALGKGFLLGDMGPLDKLIF
TRDV2,CACDTLITGGEYTDKLIF